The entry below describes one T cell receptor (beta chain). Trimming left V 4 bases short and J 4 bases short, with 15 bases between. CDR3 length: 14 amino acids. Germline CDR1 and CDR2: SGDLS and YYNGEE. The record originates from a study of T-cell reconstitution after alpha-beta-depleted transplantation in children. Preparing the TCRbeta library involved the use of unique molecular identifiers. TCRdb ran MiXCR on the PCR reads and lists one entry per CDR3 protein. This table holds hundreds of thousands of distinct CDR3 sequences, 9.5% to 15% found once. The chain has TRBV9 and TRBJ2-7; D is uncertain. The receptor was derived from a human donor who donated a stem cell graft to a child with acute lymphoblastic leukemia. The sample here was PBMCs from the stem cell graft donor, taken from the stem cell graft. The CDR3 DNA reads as TGTGCCAGCAGCACCTCCTGGGGTGTGTACGAGCAGTACTTC. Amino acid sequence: CASSTSWGVYEQYF.